This T cell receptor beta chain emerged from a study of technical replicates of blood from a handful of donors. This clone has only one observation. Here immunoSEQ multiplex PCR was the method, and the copy in TCRdb shows in-frame clones only, minus some. The profile shows more than 55,000 clones, 90% to 95% of them singletons. This clonotype was obtained from a human donor in good health. Some clones in this sample may be carry-over from other donors' samples. The sample taken for sequencing was PBMCs.

The CDR3 spells CASTREGALASGYTF. The CDR3, as DNA: TGCGCCAGCACCCGGGAGGGGGCCCTGGCTAGCGGCTACACCTTC. The chain links TRBV5-1 to TRBJ1-2, with 7 bases aligning to TRBD1. J gave up 8 bases and V 6 bases, and 16 bases lay outside the gene matches. Germline values: CDR1 SGHRS, CDR2 YFSETQ. This CDR3 has 15 residues.